This T cell receptor (beta chain) derives from a study of blood T cell repertoires in COVID-19 (dated by TCRdb to 2020 to 2021). Notes on the research overall: Collaborator samples came from the United States, Italy and Spain and covered acute and convalescent phases of COVID-19. The material from the prospective study consisted of cDNA or gDNA derived from T cells, B-cell-depleted T cells, or PBMCs. Subjects who had been exposed to COVID-19, were actively infected with it, or had recovered from it provided the deeply sampled blood TCRbeta repertoires that made up the dataset. The repertoires were released in a freely available public database intended as a resource for research on the immune response to SARS-CoV-2. Samples were obtained from the ongoing ImmuneRACE study (first 160 participants) and from roughly 1,300 subjects provided by 6 global collaborators. The sample metadata nearly always contained a de-identified subject ID, COVID-19 status, age in years and sex. Where available, HLA class I and class II types were taken from metadata supplied by the sample provider and were not determined by assay-based typing.

Broad study findings and their caveats: The quantity of clinical and demographic metadata differed by source and by participant and was supplied without curation.

The CDR3 numbers 11 residues from cysteine through phenylalanine. Here the CDR3 DNA is all that survives: 33 bases in frame from base 1. CDR1 and CDR2 are drawn from the germline V gene: MNHEY, SVGAGI. As to this clone: Its binding antigen is unknown. At one end the junction does not follow the germline gene, possibly because of a read error.

Participants in the prospective study were aged roughly 18 to 90 years, lived in under 30 United States geographic areas, and enrolled through a virtual design. In the prospective study, cohorts were assigned on the basis of participant-reported clinical history obtained from a screening survey and a study questionnaire. Exposed participants had been in contact with someone with a PCR-confirmed or clinician-diagnosed COVID-19 case within 2 weeks of study entry. In the prospective study, mobile phlebotomists collected whole blood, serum and a nasopharyngeal or oropharyngeal swab from each participant. Prospective study participants could optionally give additional blood draws and questionnaires over an approximately two-month period. Before DNA extraction, blood samples from the prospective study were shipped at room temperature or frozen. TCRbeta CDR3 regions were amplified from genomic DNA using the immunoSEQ Assay, a bias-controlled multiplex PCR. The original methods were these. The number of nucleated cells in each sample was estimated by amplification of reference gene primers within the assay. To quantify the absolute abundance of each unique TCRbeta CDR3 rearrangement, sequence reads were collapsed and filtered. For each sample, productive Simpson clonality was calculated as the square root of Simpson's diversity index over productive rearrangements. TCRdb obtained this table from immuneACCESS and retained in-frame rearrangements with V and J assigned. These tables miss some clones; where compared with another copy, unresolved V genes account for less than half of the shortfall, and the remainder is unexplained. V and J calls and clone size are given by that table; D and trimming were obtained from the DNA. This sample holds a few hundred thousand clones; approximately 88% were observed only once. 2.5% to 3.5% of the sample lies in the top ten.

This receptor was identified in a woman aged 40 to 50 who had been exposed to COVID-19. The sample was PBMCs or T cells enriched from blood (not recorded which). The sequence joins TRBV6-5 to TRBJ2-7, with TRBD2 as a weak D call on 6 bases. Read as DNA, the sequence is TGTGCCAGCACGGCGGGATACGGGCAGTACTTC. The resulting protein is CASTAGYGQYF.